This T cell receptor (beta chain) was identified during a study of blood T cell repertoires in COVID-19. Looking at the study overall: The United States, Italy and Spain provided the acute and convalescent COVID-19 samples.

The CDR3 is made up of 16 amino acids. The germline V gene encodes CDR1 KGHSH and CDR2 LQKENI. With 4 bases removed from V and 0 bases from J, the gap between germline ends came to 16 bases. Assay used: immunoSEQ multiplex PCR; TCRdb lists only in-frame clones, some missing. The sample lists more than 250,000 clones, around 89% occurring once. Cohorts were assigned according to the clinical history that participants reported. V gene TRBV18 combines with J gene TRBJ2-7, with D possibly TRBD1 on 6 matching bases. Sequenced sample: PBMCs or T cells enriched from blood (not recorded which). The receptor comes from a woman between 18 and 30 years old with acute COVID-19. DNA of the CDR3: TGTGCCAGCTCACAATCGACAGGTTCCCTCTCCTACGAGCAGTACTTC. Amino acid sequence: CASSQSTGSLSYEQYF.